The rows below give T cell receptor beta chains drawn from one sample of a study of neoadjuvant nivolumab and ipilimumab in lung cancer. Clones were read by immunoSEQ multiplex PCR, and TCRdb kept only the in-frame ones, dropping some. Of some 50,000 clones in the sample, around 89% are singletons; the top ten hold about 3.5%. The source material was blood, sampled before neoadjuvant nivolumab, alone or with ipilimumab. Receptors originate from an adult with non-small cell lung cancer. Some clones in this sample may be carry-over from other donors' samples. CDR3s include the opening cysteine and the closing phenylalanine or tryptophan.

V,J,CDR3
TRBV20-1,TRBJ1-2,CSAREGNGYTF
TRBV15,TRBJ1-2,CATSRERMLGVDGYTF
TRBV7-7,TRBJ2-2,CASSEGGSGELFF
TRBV7-2,TRBJ2-5,CASSLPLGGYETQYF
TRBV7-9,TRBJ1-2,CASSLVAGDGYTF
TRBV9,TRBJ2-6,CASSRDPREAGANVLTF
TRBV5-1,TRBJ1-1,CASSHGRGLADTEAFF
TRBV7-2,TRBJ2-5,CASSLGTGGTQYF
TRBV18,TRBJ1-2,CASSRAGTGSPINYGYTF
TRBV7-6,TRBJ2-1,CASSTRTSGRVNEQFF
TRBV11-2,TRBJ2-2,CASSARVWAGDTGELFF
TRBV10-3,TRBJ2-7,CAIHRDQTYEQYF
TRBV6-5,TRBJ1-2,CASSYSQGGSYGYTF
TRBV5-1,TRBJ1-5,CASSLDGTSNQPQHF
TRBV11-1,TRBJ2-2,CASSLNSGRAPVSGELFF
TRBV12-5,TRBJ2-6,CASGSGQGNSGANVLTF
TRBV7-2,TRBJ2-7,CASSLFSGREQEQYF
TRBV9,TRBJ2-3,CASSPRGAVSTDTQYF
TRBV9,TRBJ2-3,CASSSLAGLTDTQYF
TRBV7-9,TRBJ1-1,CASSLSTYRATEAFF
TRBV30,TRBJ2-3,CAWSVSGASTDTQYF
TRBV5-6,TRBJ2-1,CASTRRRERPIYYNEQFF
TRBV7-9,TRBJ2-7,CASRLTGQGAHEQYF
TRBV7-9,TRBJ2-3,CASSLDFETDTQYF
TRBV5-1,TRBJ2-3,CASSSSGSTDTQYF
TRBV2,TRBJ2-7,CASQTGFPEQYF
TRBV28,TRBJ1-1,CASSSPNEAFF
TRBV6-5,TRBJ1-2,CASTIRTGGSYGYTF
TRBV29-1,TRBJ2-2,CSAASGGGSGELFF
TRBV29-1,TRBJ1-2,CSVGGSLGQGYGYTF
TRBV30,TRBJ2-6,CAWSTSPGANVLTF
TRBV28,TRBJ2-5,CASSSRGSGPAETQYF
TRBV6-5,TRBJ1-2,CASSLGRTNYGYTF
TRBV29-1,TRBJ1-4,CSVGQGGGEKLFF
TRBV4-3,TRBJ2-3,CASSQEQRSTDTQYF
TRBV6-5,TRBJ1-4,CASSTREGNEKLFF
TRBV2,TRBJ1-1,CASSYTGSSTEAFF
TRBV6-6,TRBJ2-3,CASSTGTGGDTQYF
TRBV7-2,TRBJ2-3,CASSTRQGFVGDTQYF
TRBV11-2,TRBJ2-5,CASSLRAGTEETQYF
TRBV27,TRBJ2-5,CASSSPGETQYF
TRBV5-5,TRBJ1-2,CASSLFPVGYGYTF
TRBV6-4,TRBJ2-3,CASSEQGATDTQYF
TRBV7-2,TRBJ2-1,CASSFESTQYNEQFF
TRBV19,TRBJ1-2,CATREGFLYGYTF
TRBV7-9,TRBJ2-1,CASSLLGRGDEQFF
TRBV4-1,TRBJ2-1,CASSQPTSGRANEQFF
TRBV18,TRBJ1-5,CASLEQEGNQPQHF
TRBV14,TRBJ2-2,CASSLLLSRGLNGELFF
TRBV7-2,TRBJ1-1,CASSLARESLRGYAEAFF
TRBV6-1,TRBJ1-1,CASSARTASNTEAFF
TRBV30,TRBJ2-5,CAWSVASGIVETQYF
TRBV30,TRBJ2-1,CAWSGASVHEQFF
TRBV4-1,TRBJ1-5,CASSLPGGDQPQHF
TRBV5-1,TRBJ2-2,CASNTGSGTGELFF
TRBV18,TRBJ1-1,CASSPLGQGTPEAFF
TRBV5-5,TRBJ1-1,CASSLGTANTEAFF